Below are 6 T cell receptor beta chains sequenced from a single sample in a study. TCRdb fed the 5' RACE reads into MiXCR, producing one record per CDR3 protein. The sample has roughly 20,000 distinct CDR3 sequences; approximately 28% are singletons. The sequencing input was tumor-infiltrating naive CD4+ T cells sorted from the breast tumor. Subset: naive CD4+ T cells, CD4+CD45RA+CD25-. The receptors here all came from a female donor with breast cancer.

Many counts were recorded for this clonotype. The chain employs TRBV12-3 or TRBV12-4 and TRBJ2-3; perhaps TRBD2 as D (6 bases). The CDR3 runs 14 residues. V lost 6 bases to trimming and J lost 2 bases, with 12 bases between them. The CDR3 loop reads CASRTGLLTDTQYF. DNA for the CDR3: TGTGCCAGCAGAACGGGACTCCTCACAGATACGCAGTATTTT.

V and J are TRBV11-2 and TRBJ2-2, with 7 bases aligning to TRBD2. After removal of 4 bases from V and 0 bases from J, the junction contained 5 bases not matched to a gene. The CDR3 runs to 16 residues. Germline CDR1 and CDR2: SGHAT and FQNNGV. CDR3 region: CASSSAAGTNTGELFF. CDR3 nucleotides: TGTGCCAGCAGCTCAGCAGCGGGAACGAACACCGGGGAGCTGTTTTTT.

CDR3 sequence: CAGGVDPYATSEDTDTQYF. In DNA, the CDR3 is TGTGCCGGCGGCGTAGACCCCTATGCGACTAGCGAGGACACAGATACGCAGTATTTT. The chain joins TRBV9 to TRBJ2-3; 8 bases are shared with TRBD2. The CDR3 loop spans 19 amino acids. V lost 10 bases and J lost 2; bases outside the gene matches: 24. Germline assignment: CDR1 SGDLS and CDR2 YYNGEE.

This chain joins TRBV4-2 and TRBJ2-2; possible D gene TRBD1, 6 bases. There are 17 residues in the CDR3. The V gene lost 5 bases and the J gene lost 7 bases, with 23 bases spanning the gap. CDR1 is LGHNA and CDR2 is YNFKEQ in the germline V gene. In DNA form, the CDR3 reads TGTGCCAGCAGCACTGCGGCAGGGGTTGGGGGTAACGGGGAGCTGTTTTTT. It is translated as CASSTAAGVGGNGELFF.

This clonotype has a count of ten or more. The J gene is TRBJ2-3, the V gene TRBV20-1, with TRBD2 matching 8 bases. The CDR3 runs to 16 residues. Germline CDR1 reads DFQATT; CDR2 reads SNEGSKA (reference sequence). The J segment lost 0 bases and the V segment lost 3 bases, leaving 8 bases of the junction unmatched. CDR3 protein: CSASRPTSVSTDTQYF. The CDR3 DNA reads as TGCAGTGCTAGCCGCCCGACTAGCGTGAGCACAGATACGCAGTATTTT.

On this clonotype: A read error may produce the germline difference seen at one junction end. J is TRBJ2-7 and V is TRBV20-1, with D tentatively TRBD1 (6 bases). In germline, CDR1 is DFQATT, CDR2 SNEGSKA (reference sequence). This CDR3 has 11 amino acids. This CDR3 is CNARDNYEQYF. The CDR3 bases are TGCAATGCTAGGGACAACTACGAGCAGTACTTC.